A single sample gave rise to the 32 T cell receptor beta chains below, sequenced in a study of neurological immune-mediated disorders. TCRdb processed the 5' RACE reads anew with MiXCR; each CDR3 protein has one entry. The sample consists of 20,000 to 30,000 distinct CDR3 sequences, roughly 7% of them appearing once. Sequences were obtained from PBMCs. The receptors originated from a woman in her forties in good health.

In its sample, this clonotype ranks as medium-sized. The V call is TRBV27, the J call TRBJ1-2; TRBD1 matches at 8 bases. The trim removed 3 bases at V and 8 bases at J, leaving 5 bases unmatched. This CDR3 is built from 13 residues. Germline CDR1 is MNHEY and CDR2 is SMNVEV (reference sequence). CDR3 protein: CASSFSGTGGYTF. CDR3 DNA: TGTGCCAGCAGTTTCTCAGGGACAGGAGGCTACACCTTC.

This clonotype occurred many times. The chain joins TRBV7-2 to TRBJ2-2; no reliable D call. The germline V and J ends were trimmed by 1 base and 2 bases, with 17 bases remaining between them. Germline-derived CDR1 and CDR2 are SGHTA and FQGNSA. This CDR3 is 18 amino acids long. The CDR3 here is CASSLGIPLGPNTGELFF. Written as DNA, the CDR3 is TGTGCCAGCAGCTTAGGAATCCCATTAGGGCCTAACACCGGGGAGCTGTTTTTT.

This chain uses TRBV29-1 with TRBJ2-1; TRBD2 agrees at 9 bases. The trim removed 4 bases at V and 7 bases at J, leaving 8 bases unmatched. The CDR3 has 14 residues. CDR1 is SQVTM and CDR2 is ANQGSEA in the germline V gene. The CDR3 reads CSVVGAGGRNEQFF. CDR3 sequence (DNA): TGCAGCGTTGTGGGAGCGGGGGGTCGGAATGAGCAGTTCTTC.

This clonotype was recorded only once. V usage is TRBV18 and J usage is TRBJ2-7, with no clear D. The length of the CDR3 is 16 residues. Trimming left V 5 bases short and J 5 bases short, with 22 bases between. The germline V gene encodes CDR1 KGHSH and CDR2 LQKENI. CDR3 nucleotides: TGTGCCAGCTCAAACCAGGCGCCCCACCAACCTGACGAGCAGTACTTC. Its protein product is CASSNQAPHQPDEQYF.

This clonotype was seen ten or more times. The V call is TRBV12-3 or TRBV12-4, the J call TRBJ2-7, with TRBD2 matching over 8 bases. V was pared by 3 bases and J by 6 bases, with 4 bases of the junction left unmatched. The CDR3 covers 13 residues. The CDR3 DNA is TGTGCCAGCAGTTTTTCGGGAGGGCGCGAGCAGTACTTC. Translated, it gives CASSFSGGREQYF.

This clonotype was observed at least ten times. The genes are TRBV7-2 and TRBJ2-1; 9 bases agree with TRBD2. Losses at the gene ends were 4 bases for V and 0 bases for J; bases not matched to a gene: 10. The CDR3 runs to 18 residues. From germline, CDR1 is SGHTA and CDR2 FQGNSA. The CDR3 bases are TGTGCCAGCAGCTCGGGGCCTAGCGGGGCCAGCTCCTACAATGAGCAGTTCTTC. It translates to CASSSGPSGASSYNEQFF.

The table lists this clonotype with many counts. The J gene is TRBJ1-2, the V gene TRBV7-2; 9 nucleotides line up with TRBD1. Germline V CDR1 and CDR2: SGHTA, FQGNSA. The junction had 7 bases not matched to a gene; V was cut back by 0 bases and J by 11 bases. This CDR3 contains 14 residues. CDR3 in DNA: TGTGCCAGCAGCTTAGCGGCCCCGGGACAGGGTTACACCTTC. Translated: CASSLAAPGQGYTF.

In this sample, this clonotype turned up many times. The chain joins TRBV5-8 to TRBJ1-2, with 7 bases lining up with TRBD1. The germline CDR1 and CDR2 sequences are SGHTS and YDEGEE. CDR3 length: 16 residues. J was trimmed by 0 bases and V by 2 bases; bases with no gene match: 7. The DNA of the CDR3 is TGTGCCAGCAGCTTAGAGGGGGCAGCTTCTAACTATGGCTACACCTTC. Translation: CASSLEGAASNYGYTF.

This clonotype was detected many times. This chain uses TRBV5-1 with TRBJ2-2, with 10 bases fitting TRBD1. The V segment lost 4 bases and the J segment 7 bases; nucleotides outside the gene matches: 7. This CDR3 has 15 amino acids. CDR1 is SGHRS, CDR2 YFSETQ, per germline. CDR3 in amino acids: CASSLRQGAGGELFF. The CDR3 bases are TGCGCCAGCAGCCTTCGACAGGGGGCAGGCGGGGAGCTGTTTTTT.

This clonotype has a count of ten or more. The rearrangement uses TRBV4-2 and TRBJ1-2, with a possible D match to TRBD1 (6 bases). Germline CDR1 LGHNA, CDR2 YNFKEQ. The length of the CDR3 is 17 residues. V lost 3 bases and J 6 bases, leaving 23 bases between the germline ends. CDR3 DNA sequence: TGTGCCAGCAGCCAGTCGTTAGGCGAGGGGGTTGAGGATGGCTACACCTTC. This sequence encodes CASSQSLGEGVEDGYTF.

This clonotype was seen at least ten times. V gene TRBV19 combines with J gene TRBJ1-1, with TRBD1 identical over 7 bases. V was clipped by 7 bases and J by 2 bases; unmatched bases: 10. The CDR3 has 15 residues. Germline CDR1 and CDR2: LNHDA and SQIVND (reference sequence). In nucleotides, the CDR3 is TGTGCCAGTACCCGACAGGGTGGTAAAAACACTGAAGCTTTCTTT. Its translation is CASTRQGGKNTEAFF.

In this sample, this clonotype turned up once. The rearrangement uses TRBV20-1 and TRBJ2-7; 12 bases line up with TRBD1. V lost 5 bases and J lost 3; bases outside the gene matches: 5. CDR1 and CDR2 from the germline V gene are DFQATT and SNEGSKA (reference sequence). The CDR3 covers 14 residues. The CDR3 sequence: CSAWGTGGIYEQYF. CDR3 DNA sequence: TGCAGTGCTTGGGGGACAGGGGGCATCTACGAGCAGTACTTC.

Ten or more counts support this clonotype. The chain couples TRBV9 to TRBJ1-3, with D unclear. This CDR3 is built from 15 residues. Germline V gene sequence: CDR1 SGDLS, CDR2 YYNGEE. V shed 4 bases and J shed 2 bases, with 13 bases lying between them. This chain's CDR3 is CASSPIQAPGNTIYF. CDR3 DNA sequence: TGTGCCAGCAGCCCGATTCAAGCCCCTGGAAACACCATATATTTT.

At least ten counts were recorded for this clonotype. The rearrangement uses TRBV6-2 or TRBV6-3 and TRBJ1-3; D call uncertain. V lost 2 bases to trimming and J lost 3 bases, with 17 bases between them. Per the germline V gene, CDR1 is MNHEY and CDR2 is SVGEGT. This CDR3 has 17 amino acids. Here the CDR3 reads CASSYVDVGPNGNTIYF. The CDR3 DNA follows: TGTGCCAGCAGTTACGTCGACGTAGGGCCGAATGGAAACACCATATATTTT.

This clonotype is deemed medium-sized (0.01 to 0.1%). The chain links TRBV20-1 to TRBJ2-3; D remains unclear. Germline CDR1 reads DFQATT; CDR2 reads SNEGSKA (reference sequence). The CDR3 loop spans 15 amino acids. With 5 bases removed from V and 0 bases from J, the gap between germline ends came to 15 bases. The CDR3 loop is CSASFSFTSTDTQYF. CDR3 nucleotide sequence: TGCAGTGCTTCGTTTTCCTTCACTAGCACAGATACGCAGTATTTT.

V usage is TRBV15 and J usage is TRBJ1-2, with D hard to call. The CDR3 contains 15 residues. Trimming took 2 bases from V and 4 from J, leaving 14 bases between them. Germline V CDR1 and CDR2: LNHNV, YYDKDF (reference sequence). The CDR3 reads CATSRRPGIRYGYTF. The CDR3 nucleotides read TGTGCCACCAGCAGACGTCCGGGGATCCGCTATGGCTACACCTTC.

This clonotype has ten or more counts. The V call is TRBV5-1, the J call TRBJ2-1; TRBD1 is a possible D gene (5 bases). Trimming cost V 4 bases and J 7 bases, with 12 bases left between them. CDR3 size: 13 residues. CDR1 is SGHRS, CDR2 YFSETQ, per germline. The CDR3 reads CASSLGAGNEQFF. The CDR3 DNA reads TGCGCCAGCAGCCTAGGGGCCGGGAATGAGCAGTTCTTC.

This clonotype was recorded many times. The chain employs TRBV10-3 and TRBJ2-7; the match to TRBD1 covers 7 bases. After removal of 7 bases from V and 12 bases from J, the junction contained 9 bases not matched to a gene. The length of the CDR3 is 11 residues. Germline V CDR1 and CDR2: ENHRY, SYGVKD. The CDR3 region is CAITGDSMLYF. For the CDR3, the DNA is TGTGCCATCACCGGGGACAGTATGCTGTACTTC.

This clonotype appeared many times. The rearrangement uses TRBV4-2 and TRBJ2-7; 8 nucleotides align to TRBD2. With 3 bases clipped from V and 4 bases from J, the junction kept 8 bases outside the gene matches. Germline V gene lookup returns CDR1 LGHNA and CDR2 YNFKEQ. The length of the CDR3 is 15 residues. The CDR3 region is CASSQATGTRYEQYF. CDR3 in DNA: TGTGCCAGCAGCCAGGCGACCGGGACTAGATACGAGCAGTACTTC.

This clonotype was recorded at least ten times. This rearrangement joins TRBV3-1 to TRBJ2-7; 7 nucleotides agree with TRBD2. CDR3 length equals 14 residues. Germline CDR1 LGHDT, CDR2 YNNKEL (reference sequence). Losses at the gene ends were 2 bases for V and 5 bases for J; bases not matched to a gene: 6. The CDR3 sequence: CASSQLTGTNEQYF. DNA for the CDR3: TGTGCCAGCAGCCAACTAACTGGGACTAACGAGCAGTACTTC.

This clonotype was counted at least ten times. This chain links TRBV28 with TRBJ1-2, with unresolved D. Germline lookup yields CDR1 MDHEN and CDR2 SYDVKM. The CDR3 sequence is 14 residues long. Trimming shortened V by 7 bases and J by 4 bases, and 16 bases separated the two germline ends. The CDR3 protein is CASNHQGQIYGYTF. CDR3 coding DNA: TGTGCCAGCAACCACCAAGGGCAGATCTATGGCTACACCTTC.

This clonotype was recorded at least ten times. J is TRBJ1-5 and V is TRBV21-1. TRBV21-1 is a listed pseudogene. The length of the CDR3 is 14 residues. The CDR3 loop reads CASTTEGSNQPQHF. CDR3 nucleotide sequence: TGTGCCAGCACCACTGAGGGTAGCAATCAGCCCCAGCATTTT.

This clonotype was observed many times. The chain has TRBV7-2 and TRBJ2-7; maybe TRBD1 (6 bases). CDR1 and CDR2 from the germline V gene are SGHTA and FQGNSA. This CDR3 is built from 15 residues. V dropped 1 base and J dropped 1 base, with 11 bases sitting between them. The CDR3 sequence is CASSLDLRGSYEQYF. The CDR3 DNA is TGTGCCAGCAGCTTAGATTTGAGGGGGTCCTACGAGCAGTACTTC. Drawing the rest from reference TRBV7-2 and TRBJ2-7, the complete variable domain is GAGVSQSPSNKVTEKGKDVELRCDPISGHTALYWYRQSLGQGLEFLIYFQGNSAPDKSGLPSDRFSAERTGGSVSTLTIQRTQQEDSAVYLCASSLDLRGSYEQYFGPGTRLTVT.

V is TRBV28 and J is TRBJ2-1, with 9 bases aligning to TRBD1. Germline trimming cut 5 bases from V and 7 bases from J; bases unmatched to any gene: 6. The germline CDR1 and CDR2 sequences are MDHEN and SYDVKM. This CDR3 region has 14 residues. In DNA, the CDR3 is TGTGCCAGCAGTATCACAGGGGGCGGGAATGAGCAGTTCTTC. It encodes CASSITGGGNEQFF. The entire variable domain, with the rest obtained from reference TRBV28 and TRBJ2-1, is as follows: DVKVTQSSRYLVKRTGEKVFLECVQDMDHENMFWYRQDPGLGLRLIYFSYDVKMKEKGDIPEGYSVSREKKERFSLILESASTNQTSMYLCASSITGGGNEQFFGPGTRLTVL.

In this sample, this clonotype turned up many times. The chain links TRBV4-2 to TRBJ2-3, with 11 bases fitting TRBD2. J was trimmed by 5 bases and V by 3 bases; bases with no gene match: 7. This CDR3 spans 16 amino acids. Germline V gives CDR1 LGHNA, CDR2 YNFKEQ. The CDR3 DNA sequence: TGTGCCAGCAGCCATGAATTAGCGGGAGGGCGAGATACGCAGTATTTT. It specifies CASSHELAGGRDTQYF.

This clonotype occurred many times. The chain is built from TRBV3-1 and TRBJ1-6; D unclear. The CDR3 is 14 residues long. Germline V CDR1 and CDR2: LGHDT, YNNKEL (reference sequence). The V end lost 4 bases, the J end lost 9 bases, and 13 bases lay between the germline ends. CDR3 residues: CASSPLADGSPLHF. The CDR3 DNA follows: TGTGCCAGCAGCCCCCTTGCCGATGGTTCACCCCTCCACTTT.

The sample holds many counts of this clonotype. This chain links TRBV5-1 with TRBJ2-4; perhaps TRBD1 as D (6 bases). V was cut by 4 bases and J by 0 bases, with 14 bases left in between. This CDR3 spans 16 amino acids. Germline V gene data show CDR1 as SGHRS and CDR2 as YFSETQ. The CDR3 region has the DNA TGCGCCAGCAGCGCCGGACAGACCTTAGCCAAAAACATTCAGTACTTC. Protein: CASSAGQTLAKNIQYF.

This clonotype came up many times. In DNA, the CDR3 is TGTGCCACCAGTGACCCGGGACAGGGGGCCAAGCAGCCCCAGCATTTT. Its translation is CATSDPGQGAKQPQHF. The chain employs TRBV24-1 and TRBJ1-5; 12 bases are a match to TRBD1. V lost 4 bases, J lost 7 bases, and 7 bases stayed unmatched. The CDR3 extends over 16 amino acids. Per germline, CDR1 KGHDR and CDR2 SFDVKD.

The V gene is TRBV24-1, the J gene TRBJ2-3; TRBD2 matches at 12 bases. The V gene end was trimmed by 9 bases and the J gene end by 1 base; junction bases not matched to a gene: 7. Looked up from germline, CDR1 is KGHDR and CDR2 is SFDVKD. CDR3 size: 16 residues. CDR3 nucleotides: TGTGCCACCTTGACTAGCGGGAGACTGCGCACAGATACGCAGTATTTT. As protein: CATLTSGRLRTDTQYF.

This chain uses TRBV24-1 with TRBJ2-1; D is unclear. This CDR3 region has 14 residues. V lost 6 bases, J lost 8 bases, and 16 bases lay in between. CDR1 and CDR2 (germline): KGHDR, SFDVKD. Here the CDR3 DNA reads TGTGCCACCAGTAAACCCACAGTGAGCGATGAGCAGTTCTTC. Its translation: CATSKPTVSDEQFF.

This clonotype showed up many times. One end of the junction does not line up with germline, which may come from a read error. The V and J genes are TRBV20-1 and TRBJ2-2; weak D call: TRBD2 (5 bases). Germline assignment: CDR1 DFQATT and CDR2 SNEGSKA (reference sequence). The CDR3 has 15 amino acids. The chain's CDR3 is CSARDRTRNTGELFF. CDR3 nucleotides: TGCAGTGCTAGAGATCGAACCAGAAACACCGGGGAACTGTTTTTT.

The sample holds many counts of this clonotype. The chain carries TRBV27 and TRBJ2-1, with a tentative D call TRBD2 (5 bases). The V and J ends lost 6 bases and 8 bases respectively, with 14 bases between them. The CDR3 has 13 amino acids. From germline, CDR1 is MNHEY and CDR2 SMNVEV (reference sequence). This chain's CDR3 is CASSSGIGDEQFF. The CDR3 nucleotides are TGTGCCAGCAGCTCCGGGATAGGCGATGAGCAGTTCTTC.